The clone carrying this T cell receptor (beta chain) was observed a handful of times. The sample originates from a study of PD-L1 blockade in urothelial cancer. The germline gives CDR1 MDHEN, CDR2 SYDVKM. This CDR3 region has 14 residues. V lost 3 bases and J lost 5, with 13 bases in between. Produced via immunoSEQ multiplex PCR; TCRdb's table is partial and in-frame only. The data contain about 86,000 clones, 70% to 90% of them singletons. Time point indicated: pretreatment peripheral blood. The V gene is TRBV28, the J gene TRBJ1-1; tentative D call: TRBD1 (6 bases). The sequence derives from a man between 60 and 75 years old with urothelial cancer. Sequenced here: PBMCs, sampled around atezolizumab (anti-PD-L1) treatment. CDR3 coding DNA: TGTGCCAGCAGTTTTTTCCAGGGGCGAACTGAAGCTTTCTTT. Translating it yields CASSFFQGRTEAFF.